The TCR beta chain described here comes from a study of blood T cell repertoires in COVID-19 (dated by TCRdb to about 2020). About the full investigation: Samples covering the acute and convalescent phases of COVID-19 were provided by collaborators in the United States, Italy and Spain. The sample metadata nearly always contained a de-identified subject ID, COVID-19 status, age in years and sex. HLA class I and class II types, where available, came from metadata supplied by the sample provider rather than from assay-based typing. The prospective study material was composed of cDNA or gDNA derived from T cells, B-cell-depleted T cells, or PBMCs. The dataset comprised deeply sampled blood TCRbeta repertoires from subjects exposed to, actively infected with, or recovered from COVID-19. The repertoires were made available in a free public database intended to serve as a resource for research on the immune response to SARS-CoV-2. The samples were drawn from two sources: the first 160 participants of the ongoing ImmuneRACE study, and some 1,300 subjects contributed by 6 global collaborators.

Participants in the prospective study were enrolled through a virtual design, were aged about 18 to 90 years, and lived in fewer than 30 United States geographic areas. To assign participants to cohorts, the prospective study relied on clinical history that participants themselves reported in a screening survey and a study questionnaire. Recovered participants in ImmuneRACE Cohort 3 were defined by two consecutive negative NP/OP PCR tests, clearance by a healthcare professional, or resolution of symptoms. In the prospective study, mobile phlebotomists collected whole blood, serum and a nasopharyngeal or oropharyngeal swab from each participant. Participants in the prospective study had the option to provide additional blood draws and questionnaires over a roughly two-month period. Blood samples from the prospective study were shipped frozen or at room temperature prior to DNA extraction. Counted from cysteine to phenylalanine, this CDR3 has 12 amino acids. Only the CDR3 portion is preserved as DNA: 36 bases, with reading frame beginning at the first base. V is cut by 5 bases and J by 7 bases, and the space between the germline ends is 12 bases. The germline V gene encodes CDR1 SGHAT and CDR2 FQNNGV.

About this clone itself: Its antigen specificity is not known. No clone much larger than this one lies a single base away; base qualities are absent.

Overall results and qualifications from the work: The quantity of clinical and demographic metadata differed by source and by participant and was supplied without curation.

TCRbeta CDR3 regions were amplified from genomic DNA by means of the immunoSEQ Assay, a bias-controlled multiplex PCR. On the study's bioinformatics: The number of nucleated cells in each sample was estimated from the amplification of reference gene primers within the assay. Sequence reads were collapsed and filtered to measure the absolute abundance of every unique TCRbeta CDR3 rearrangement. Productive Simpson clonality was computed per sample as the square root of Simpson's diversity index over productive rearrangements. Entries here come from immuneACCESS through TCRdb and include only in-frame sequences with V and J called. Some clones fail to appear in such tables; in the studies checked, an unresolved V gene covers under half of the shortfall, and the cause of the remainder is unknown. V and J calls and clone size are given by that table; D and trimming were obtained from the DNA. The table for this sample lists 250,000 to 350,000 clones; about 92% of them were counted only once. In total, the top ten clones hold about a fifth of the sample.

The V and J genes are TRBV11-2 and TRBJ2-7, with TRBD2 tentatively as D gene (5 bases match). The sequence was obtained from a woman aged 25 to 39 who had recovered from COVID-19. The sequenced sample was PBMCs or T cells enriched from blood (not recorded which). The CDR3 protein is CASSPLASEQYF. Read as DNA, the sequence is TGTGCCAGCAGCCCTTTAGCGAGTGAGCAGTACTTC.